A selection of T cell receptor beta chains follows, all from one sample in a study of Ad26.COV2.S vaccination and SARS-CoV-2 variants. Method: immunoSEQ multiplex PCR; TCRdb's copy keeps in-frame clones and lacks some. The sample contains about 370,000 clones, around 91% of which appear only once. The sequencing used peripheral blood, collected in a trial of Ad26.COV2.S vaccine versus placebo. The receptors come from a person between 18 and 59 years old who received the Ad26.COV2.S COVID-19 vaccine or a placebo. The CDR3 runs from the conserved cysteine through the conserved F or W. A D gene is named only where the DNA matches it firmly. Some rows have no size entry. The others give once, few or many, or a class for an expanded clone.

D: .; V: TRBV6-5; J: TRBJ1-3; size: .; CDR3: CASRGHRNTIYF; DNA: TGTGCCAGCAGGGGACATCGAAACACCATATATTTT
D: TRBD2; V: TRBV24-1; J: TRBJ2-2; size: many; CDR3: CATRTSGDTGELFF; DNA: TGTGCCACCAGGACTAGCGGAGACACCGGGGAGCTGTTTTTT
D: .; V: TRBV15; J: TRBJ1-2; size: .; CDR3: CATSREDGAYGYTF; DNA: TGTGCCACCAGCAGAGAGGATGGCGCTTATGGCTACACCTTC
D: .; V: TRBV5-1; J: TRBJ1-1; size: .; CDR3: CASSLRGGPTEAFF; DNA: TGCGCCAGCAGCTTGCGGGGGGGACCCACTGAAGCTTTCTTT
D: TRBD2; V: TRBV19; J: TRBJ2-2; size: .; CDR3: CASSMFLAGGSNTGELFF; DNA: TGTGCCAGTAGTATGTTCCTAGCGGGAGGTTCGAACACCGGGGAGCTGTTTTTT
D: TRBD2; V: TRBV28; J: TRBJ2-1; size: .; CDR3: CASSLRLAGRNEQFF; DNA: TGTGCCAGCAGTTTACGGCTAGCGGGACGGAATGAGCAGTTCTTC
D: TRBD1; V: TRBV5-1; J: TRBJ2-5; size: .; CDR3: CASSIYGQGETQYF; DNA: TGCGCCAGCAGCATTTATGGACAGGGGGAGACCCAGTACTTC
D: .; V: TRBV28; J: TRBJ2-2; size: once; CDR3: CASSSVGAYTGELFF; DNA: TGTGCCAGCAGTTCGGTAGGAGCCTACACCGGGGAGCTGTTTTTT
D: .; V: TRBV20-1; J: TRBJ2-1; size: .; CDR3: CSASGSGWYNEQFF; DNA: TGCAGTGCTAGTGGGTCAGGATGGTACAATGAGCAGTTCTTC
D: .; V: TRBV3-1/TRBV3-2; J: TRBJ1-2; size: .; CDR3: CASSHGARQAYGYTF; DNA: TGTGCCAGCAGCCATGGTGCAAGACAGGCATATGGCTACACCTTC
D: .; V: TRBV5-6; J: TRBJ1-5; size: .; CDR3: CASSTGPRGRNQPQHF; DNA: TGTGCCAGCAGCACGGGCCCCCGGGGGCGGAATCAGCCCCAGCATTTT
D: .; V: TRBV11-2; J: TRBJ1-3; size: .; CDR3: CASRQGQLSLSAGNTIYF; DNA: TGTGCCAGCAGGCAAGGACAGCTTAGTTTATCGGCTGGAAACACCATATATTTT
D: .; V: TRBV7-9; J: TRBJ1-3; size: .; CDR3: CASSSRTGNTIYF; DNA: TGTGCCAGCAGCTCCCGGACTGGAAACACCATATATTTT
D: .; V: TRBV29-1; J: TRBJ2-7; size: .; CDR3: CSVDRAGTRGEQYF; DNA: TGCAGCGTTGATCGGGCGGGGACGAGGGGCGAGCAGTACTTC
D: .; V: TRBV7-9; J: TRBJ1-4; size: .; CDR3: CASSFRTANEKLFF; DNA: TGTGCCAGCAGCTTCCGGACAGCTAATGAAAAACTGTTTTTT
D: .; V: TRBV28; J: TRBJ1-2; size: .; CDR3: CAVRSNYGYTF; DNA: TGTGCCGTACGGTCCAACTATGGCTACACCTTC
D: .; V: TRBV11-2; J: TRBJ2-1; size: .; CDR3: CASSLDRGNNEQFF; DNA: TGTGCCAGCAGCTTAGATAGGGGAAACAATGAGCAGTTCTTC
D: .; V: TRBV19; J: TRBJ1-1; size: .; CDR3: CASSAGMWRGRDTEAFF; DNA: TGTGCCAGTAGTGCCGGGATGTGGCGGGGGCGCGACACTGAAGCTTTCTTT
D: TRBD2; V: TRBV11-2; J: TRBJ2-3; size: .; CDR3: CASSLEWLAGPFTDTQYF; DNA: TGTGCCAGCAGCTTAGAGTGGTTAGCGGGACCGTTCACAGATACGCAGTATTTT
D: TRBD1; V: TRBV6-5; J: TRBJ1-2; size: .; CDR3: CASSYEGTGVGYTF; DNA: TGTGCCAGCAGTTACGAGGGGACAGGGGTCGGCTACACCTTC
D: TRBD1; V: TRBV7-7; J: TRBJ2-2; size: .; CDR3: CASSSGQGRTGELFF; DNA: TGTGCCAGCAGCTCAGGACAGGGGAGGACCGGGGAGCTGTTTTTT
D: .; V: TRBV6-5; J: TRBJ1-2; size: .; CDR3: CASSYRSAYGYTF; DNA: TGTGCCAGCAGTTACCGGTCAGCTTATGGCTACACCTTC
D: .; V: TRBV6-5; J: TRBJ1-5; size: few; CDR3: CASSYSMMGQPQHF; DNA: TGTGCCAGCAGTTACTCGATGATGGGCCAGCCCCAGCATTTT
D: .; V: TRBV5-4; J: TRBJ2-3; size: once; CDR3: CASSPVGTRPVDTQYF; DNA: TGTGCCAGCAGCCCCGTAGGGACCAGGCCCGTAGATACGCAGTATTTT
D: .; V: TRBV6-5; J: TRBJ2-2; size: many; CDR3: CASLKGEPGELFF; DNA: TGTGCCAGCCTAAAAGGTGAACCCGGGGAGCTGTTTTTT
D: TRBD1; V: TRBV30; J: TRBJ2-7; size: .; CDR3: CAWRDRSYEQYF; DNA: TGTGCCTGGAGGGACAGGTCCTACGAGCAGTACTTC
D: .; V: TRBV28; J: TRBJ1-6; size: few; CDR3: CASSLGEGRDSPLHF; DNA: TGTGCCAGCAGTTTAGGCGAGGGGCGGGATTCACCCCTCCACTTT
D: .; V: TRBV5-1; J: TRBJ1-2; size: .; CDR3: CASSLERGSPYGYTF; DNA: TGCGCCAGCAGCTTGGAAAGGGGCTCCCCCTATGGCTACACCTTC
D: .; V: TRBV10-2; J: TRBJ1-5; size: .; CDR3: CASSLPNQPQHF; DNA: TGCGCCAGCAGCCTCCCTAATCAGCCCCAGCATTTT
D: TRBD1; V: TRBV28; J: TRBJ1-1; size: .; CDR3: CASRFPRGGMNTEAFF; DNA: TGTGCCAGCAGATTTCCGAGAGGGGGCATGAACACTGAAGCTTTCTTT
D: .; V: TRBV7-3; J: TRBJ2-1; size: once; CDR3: CASSSPEHNEQFF; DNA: TGTGCCAGCAGCTCGCCGGAACACAATGAGCAGTTCTTC
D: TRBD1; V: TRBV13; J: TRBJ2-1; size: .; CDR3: CASSGTGDRESNEQFF; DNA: TGTGCCAGCAGCGGAACTGGGGACAGGGAATCGAATGAGCAGTTCTTC
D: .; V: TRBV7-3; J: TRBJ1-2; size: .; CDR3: CASSQLPKGEGYTF; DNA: TGTGCCAGCAGCCAACTCCCGAAGGGGGAGGGCTACACCTTC
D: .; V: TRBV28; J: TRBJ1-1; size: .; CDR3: CASSTHRENTEAFF; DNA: TGTGCCAGCAGCACCCACAGGGAGAACACTGAAGCTTTCTTT
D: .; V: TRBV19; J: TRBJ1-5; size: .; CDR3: CASSGLLGQMNQPQHF; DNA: TGTGCCAGTAGCGGACTCCTCGGGCAGATGAATCAGCCCCAGCATTTT
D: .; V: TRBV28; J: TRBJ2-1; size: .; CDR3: CASRNTYNEQFF; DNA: TGTGCCAGCAGAAACACCTACAATGAGCAGTTCTTC
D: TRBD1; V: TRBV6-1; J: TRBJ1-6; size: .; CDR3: CASSEATGGNSPLHF; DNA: TGTGCCAGCAGTGAAGCGACAGGGGGAAATTCACCCCTCCACTTT